This T cell receptor (beta chain) comes out of a study of cytomegalovirus exposure and HLA in healthy donors. The V and J ends lost 5 bases and 3 bases, in that order; junction bases with no gene match: 7. The CDR3 is 15 residues long. Germline values: CDR1 SGHVS, CDR2 FQNEAQ. Overall study findings and caveats: Rarity held for most TCR sequences, but there were some public TCRs that occurred in many donors. According to the study, roughly 180 TCR beta chains were cytomegalovirus-associated.

Both 60 Vbeta primers and 13 Jbeta primers went into the PCR. Per the original data handling: As a later analysis found, there were 70 million to 80 million unique TCR beta chains, of which around 9.9 million were shared. Sequencing was performed with immunoSEQ multiplex PCR; in TCRdb, only in-frame clones are kept and a portion is missing. The V and J calls and clone size are taken from that table; D and trimming were inferred from the DNA. The table lists roughly 150,000 clones, approximately 85% of them singletons, with about 2.5% in the top ten. As concerns this clone: Its antigen is undetermined.

The specimen was PBMCs. The clonotype was recovered from a man aged 25-45 years in good health and CMV-seropositive. The chain joins TRBV7-8 to TRBJ2-7, with 10 bases aligning to TRBD2. DNA for the CDR3: TGTGCCAGCAGCCAGGTGGGACTAGCGATCTACGAGCAGTACTTC. Amino acids: CASSQVGLAIYEQYF. The complete variable domain, with remaining parts taken from reference TRBV7-8 and TRBJ2-7, reads GAGVSQSPRYKVAKRGQDVALRCDPISGHVSLFWYQQALGQGPEFLTYFQNEAQLDKSGLPSDRFFAERPEGSVSTLKIQRTQQEDSAVYLCASSQVGLAIYEQYFGPGTRLTVT.